This T cell receptor beta chain was identified during a study of shared clonotypes between healthy human individuals. Study-wide points: Donors were few, which limited the genetic and exposure-history diversity represented.

About this clone: Its specificity is not known.

CDR1 and CDR2 from the germline V gene are SGHAT and FQNNGV. The CDR3 contains 11 residues. V gave up 3 bases and J gave up 7 bases, with 4 bases separating them. Naive CD8 isolation took CD45RO-negative cells positively selected for CCR7 and excluded terminally differentiated effector memory CD45RA+ cells. The assay was immunoSEQ multiplex PCR, and TCRdb's table has in-frame clones only and misses some. The sample shows about 2.2 million clones, about 94% of them seen only once. The chain links TRBV11-2 to TRBJ1-5, with D unclear. The sequencing input was naive CD8+ T cells from PBMCs. This sequence was found in a man aged 18-30 years in good health. Some clones in this sample may be carry-over from other donors' samples. The CDR3 DNA reads TGTGCCAGCAGCTTCCCCCAGCCCCAGCATTTT. It is translated as CASSFPQPQHF. The whole variable domain, remainder taken from reference TRBV11-2 and TRBJ1-5, is EAGVAQSPRYKIIEKRQSVAFWCNPISGHATLYWYQQILGQGPKLLIQFQNNGVVDDSQLPKDRFSAERLKGVDSTLKIQPAKLEDSAVYLCASSFPQPQHFGDGTRLSIL.